Presented here are 25 T cell receptor beta chains from one specimen sequenced in a study of cytomegalovirus exposure and HLA in healthy donors. In the PCR, 60 Vbeta and 13 Jbeta primers were used. Libraries were prepared by immunoSEQ multiplex PCR; TCRdb keeps only in-frame clonotypes and omits some of them. This sample has about 34,000 clones; approximately 79% occur once, and the top ten carry roughly a tenth. Source material: PBMCs. These receptors were collected from a woman between 18 and 30 years old in good health and CMV-seropositive.

The chain has TRBV28 and TRBJ1-2; D is undetermined. V was shortened by 2 bases and J by 4 bases, with 11 bases between the two germline ends. This CDR3 has 14 residues. The germline gives CDR1 MDHEN, CDR2 SYDVKM. CDR3 nucleotide sequence: TGTGCCAGCAGTTTACTCCGGACTGCCTATGGCTACACCTTC. Its protein is CASSLLRTAYGYTF.

There are a few counts of this clone. The chain uses TRBV11-1 and TRBJ2-2; 11 positions agree with TRBD2. Germline loops: CDR1 SGHAT, CDR2 FQDESV (reference sequence). J gave up 5 bases and V 5 bases, and 10 bases lay outside the gene matches. CDR3 size: 17 residues. CDR3 in amino acids: CASSRLGLAGETGELFF. CDR3 coding DNA: TGTGCCAGCAGCCGACTCGGACTAGCGGGCGAAACCGGGGAGCTGTTTTTT.

CDR3 region: CASTRTSGYVQETQYF. In nucleotides, the CDR3 is TGTGCCAGCACTCGGACTAGCGGGTACGTTCAAGAGACCCAGTACTTC. The V gene is TRBV9, the J gene TRBJ2-5; 11 nucleotides agree with TRBD2. The J segment lost 2 bases and the V segment lost 6 bases, leaving 9 bases of the junction unmatched. CDR3 length: 16 residues. Per the germline V gene, CDR1 is SGDLS and CDR2 is YYNGEE. Complete variable domain (other parts from reference TRBV9 and TRBJ2-5): DSGVTQTPKHLITATGQRVTLRCSPRSGDLSVYWYQQSLDQGLQFLIQYYNGEERAKGNILERFSAQQFPDLHSELNLSSLELGDSALYFCASTRTSGYVQETQYFGPGTRLLVL.

The chain links TRBV5-1 to TRBJ2-5, with 7 bases fitting TRBD1. Germline trimming cut 5 bases from V and 5 bases from J; bases unmatched to any gene: 9. The CDR3 is 14 amino acids. Per the germline V gene, CDR1 is SGHRS and CDR2 is YFSETQ. The CDR3 DNA sequence: TGCGCCAGCAGTCTAAACCAGGGGGACGAGACCCAGTACTTC. Translated: CASSLNQGDETQYF.

This sequence joins TRBV30 and TRBJ2-1; no clear D gene. Trimming cost V 5 bases and J 1 base, with 15 bases left between them. This CDR3 has 15 amino acids. The germline CDR1 and CDR2 sequences are GTSNPN and SVGIG (reference sequence). CDR3 coding DNA: TGTGCCTGGGCTCTGCTAGAGAGTTCCTACAATGAGCAGTTCTTC. Its translation is CAWALLESSYNEQFF.

This chain uses TRBV6-1 with TRBJ2-7; TRBD1 agrees at 10 bases. The germline V gene has CDR1 MNHNS and CDR2 SASEGT. The trim removed 3 bases at V and 4 bases at J, leaving 9 bases unmatched. The CDR3 consists of 16 residues. CDR3 sequence reads: CASSERQGAEGYEQYF. CDR3 DNA sequence: TGTGCCAGCAGTGAGAGACAGGGGGCCGAGGGGTACGAGCAGTACTTC.

This chain uses TRBV9 with TRBJ2-5; D perhaps matches TRBD2 (6 bases). Trimming stripped 1 base from V and 5 bases from J, with 15 bases between. Germline V CDR1 and CDR2: SGDLS, YYNGEE. This CDR3 is built from 15 residues. This CDR3 reads CASSVSGGKRETQYF. The DNA of the CDR3 is TGTGCCAGCAGCGTATCAGGAGGGAAGCGTGAGACCCAGTACTTC. Full variable domain (missing parts from reference TRBV9 and TRBJ2-5): DSGVTQTPKHLITATGQRVTLRCSPRSGDLSVYWYQQSLDQGLQFLIQYYNGEERAKGNILERFSAQQFPDLHSELNLSSLELGDSALYFCASSVSGGKRETQYFGPGTRLLVL.

The gene calls are TRBV5-1 and TRBJ2-3; TRBD2 matches at 8 bases. In germline, CDR1 is SGHRS, CDR2 YFSETQ. This CDR3 spans 15 amino acids. J gave up 4 bases and V 5 bases, and 9 bases lay outside the gene matches. CDR3 region: CASSSGGLNADTQYF. In DNA, the CDR3 is TGCGCCAGCAGTTCGGGAGGGCTTAACGCAGATACGCAGTATTTT.

V and J are TRBV7-9 and TRBJ2-7; 11 nucleotides match TRBD2. CDR3 length equals 19 residues. Trimming took 1 base from V and 0 from J; bases not matched to a gene: 11. Germline lookup yields CDR1 SEHNR and CDR2 FQNEAQ (reference sequence). CDR3 nucleotide sequence: TGTGCCAGCAGCTTAGTAGTGGGGGGACTAGCGGATACCTCCTACGAGCAGTACTTC. Amino acid sequence: CASSLVVGGLADTSYEQYF.

The chain recombines TRBV19 with TRBJ1-6, with 11 positions matching TRBD1. The CDR3 consists of 16 residues. Germline CDR1 reads LNHDA; CDR2 reads SQIVND (reference sequence). V trimming: 5 bases; J trimming: 14 bases; junction bases outside the gene matches: 14. CDR3 sequence (DNA): TGTGCCAGTAGTTCCGGACAGGGGGCTGGCGTCCTTTCCCTCCACTTT. It codes for CASSSGQGAGVLSLHF. Full variable domain (remainder filled in from reference TRBV19 and TRBJ1-6): DGGITQSPKYLFRKEGQNVTLSCEQNLNHDAMYWYRQDPGQGLRLIYYSQIVNDFQKGDIAEGYSVSREKKESFPLTVTSAQKNPTAFYLCASSSGQGAGVLSLHFGNGTRLTVT.

This chain uses TRBV6-6 with TRBJ2-7; no clear D. This CDR3 spans 14 amino acids. V dropped 2 bases and J dropped 6 bases, with 14 bases sitting between them. Germline CDR1 MNHNY, CDR2 SVGAGI (reference sequence). Here the CDR3 DNA reads TGTGCCAGCAGTTACGGTGCAGGTATGGGCGAGCAGTACTTC. Translated, it gives CASSYGAGMGEQYF.

The table lists this clone with a count of one. The rearrangement joins TRBV4-3 to TRBJ2-1; 7 bases agree with TRBD2. Germline V gene lookup returns CDR1 LGHNA and CDR2 YSLEER. V lost 8 bases to trimming and J lost 4 bases; unmatched junction nucleotides: 5. The CDR3 loop spans 13 amino acids. The CDR3 DNA reads as TGCGCCAGCCGGGGGGATTCTTACAATGAGCAGTTCTTC. Its translation: CASRGDSYNEQFF.

The rearrangement links TRBV6-1 to TRBJ2-3; 9 bases map to TRBD1. With V trimmed by 8 bases and J by 4 bases, 4 bases remained unmatched. Germline loops: CDR1 MNHNS, CDR2 SASEGT. This CDR3 is 13 amino acids long. CDR3 protein: CASGTGLADTQYF. The CDR3 DNA reads TGTGCCAGCGGGACAGGGTTAGCAGATACGCAGTATTTT.

The chain is built from TRBV5-4 and TRBJ2-5; TRBD2 is a possible D gene (6 bases). The end of the DNA aligns better with TRBJ2-7, so the J call may be wrong. The CDR3 spans 15 residues. Per germline, CDR1 SGHNT and CDR2 YYREEE (reference sequence). In nucleotides, the CDR3 is TGTGCCAGCAGCCATTCACCCGGGGGAAGCTACGAGCAGTACTTC. It is translated as CASSHSPGGSYEQYF.

This clone was observed once. V gene TRBV19 combines with J gene TRBJ2-5, with TRBD2 as a possible D gene (5 bases). This CDR3 is built from 13 residues. Trimming cost V 11 bases and J 7 bases, with 20 bases left between them. Germline V gene sequence: CDR1 LNHDA, CDR2 SQIVND (reference sequence). The CDR3 DNA is TGTGCCTCCCGCGGGCGCGGTGAAGGGACCCAGTACTTC. Translating it yields CASRGRGEGTQYF.

V gene TRBV10-2 combines with J gene TRBJ2-5; D may be TRBD2 (6 bases). Germline V lookup: CDR1 WSHSY, CDR2 SAAADI. This CDR3 has 13 residues. V lost 7 bases and J lost 1, with 10 bases in between. CDR3 protein: CASTRDPQETQYF. The CDR3 coding sequence is TGCGCCAGCACGCGGGACCCCCAAGAGACCCAGTACTTC.

The chain couples TRBV27 to TRBJ2-7; no definite D call. Germline loops: CDR1 MNHEY, CDR2 SMNVEV (reference sequence). Between the trimmed V and J ends, which lost 4 bases and 4 bases, there was a span of 11 bases. CDR3 length: 13 residues. For the CDR3, the DNA is TGTGCCAGCAGTTCCCGGGTCTTATACGAGCAGTACTTC. Amino acid sequence: CASSSRVLYEQYF.

The CDR3 sequence: CAIKSGDSTDTQYF. In nucleotides, the CDR3 is TGTGCCATCAAGTCGGGGGACAGCACAGATACGCAGTATTTT. This chain connects TRBV10-3 to TRBJ2-3; TRBD2 might be the D (6 bases). The V gene lost 7 bases and the J gene lost 0 bases, with 11 bases spanning the gap. In germline, CDR1 is ENHRY, CDR2 SYGVKD. The CDR3 is 14 amino acids.

The chain carries TRBV4-3 and TRBJ1-5; tentative D call: TRBD1 (5 bases). Germline CDR1 and CDR2: LGHNA and YSLEER. The CDR3 spans 17 residues. Trimming pared 0 bases from V and 0 bases from J, leaving 12 bases between. CDR3 sequence: CASSQDLVRASNQPQHF. In nucleotides, the CDR3 is TGCGCCAGCAGCCAAGATCTGGTCAGGGCTAGCAATCAGCCCCAGCATTTT.

This clone was detected once. This chain connects TRBV9 to TRBJ2-5, with 8 bases that match TRBD1. Germline values: CDR1 SGDLS, CDR2 YYNGEE. The CDR3 is 14 amino acids. The V and J ends lost 0 bases and 5 bases, in that order; junction bases with no gene match: 3. DNA for the CDR3: TGTGCCAGCAGCGTAGGACAGGGGATGGAGACCCAGTACTTC. It yields the protein CASSVGQGMETQYF.

The genes are TRBV27 and TRBJ2-3; TRBD1 aligns across 7 bases. The germline V gene has CDR1 MNHEY and CDR2 SMNVEV (reference sequence). The CDR3 consists of 13 residues. J lost 6 bases, V lost 6 bases, and 6 bases had no gene match. The CDR3 sequence: CASSPTGFDTQYF. CDR3 DNA: TGTGCCAGCAGCCCGACAGGGTTCGATACGCAGTATTTT.

The rearrangement links TRBV30 to TRBJ1-3; tentatively, D is TRBD1 (6 bases). Germline CDR1 reads GTSNPN; CDR2 reads SVGIG (reference sequence). The CDR3 covers 14 residues. V lost 0 bases and J lost 8, with 14 bases in between. CDR3 region: CAWSVLGRGDTIYF. CDR3 bases: TGTGCCTGGAGTGTACTTGGCAGGGGAGACACCATATATTTT.

The V gene is TRBV27, the J gene TRBJ1-1; a weak D match, TRBD1 (6 bases). The length of the CDR3 is 14 residues. Trimming cost V 0 bases and J 4 bases, with 9 bases left between them. Germline V gene data show CDR1 as MNHEY and CDR2 as SMNVEV (reference sequence). The CDR3 loop reads CASSLSAGATEAFF. The CDR3, as DNA: TGTGCCAGCAGTTTATCAGCGGGGGCCACTGAAGCTTTCTTT.

The chain links TRBV29-1 to TRBJ2-5; 7 bases line up with TRBD1. Matching the DNA end better, TRBJ2-7 makes the J call doubtful. The CDR3 contains 13 residues. Germline CDR1 SQVTM, CDR2 ANQGSEA. CDR3 residues: CSAKPGGSYEQYF. The CDR3 region has the DNA TGCAGCGCCAAACCAGGGGGCTCCTACGAGCAGTACTTC.

The rearrangement joins TRBV19 to TRBJ1-2; D is possibly TRBD1 (6 bases). This CDR3 region has 14 residues. The germline CDR1 and CDR2 sequences are LNHDA and SQIVND (reference sequence). Trimming removed 5 bases from V and 2 bases from J, with 12 bases in between. The chain's CDR3 is CASSYGGPNYGYTF. CDR3 coding DNA: TGTGCCAGTAGTTACGGGGGGCCGAACTATGGCTACACCTTC.